The T cell receptor beta chain described here comes from a study of T cell repertoires in cytomegalovirus infection. Whole-study results and caveats: Dominating the ex vivo response were HLA-C-restricted CMV-specific TCR beta clonotypes.

The length of the CDR3 is 17 residues. CDR1 and CDR2 (germline): MGHRA, YSYEKL. V was clipped by 0 bases and J by 4 bases; unmatched bases: 9. From the reads, TCRdb called clonotypes with MiXCR, one entry per CDR3 protein. This sample has hundreds of thousands of distinct CDR3 sequences, with approximately 33% found just once. Worth noting for this clonotype: Antigen specificity is unknown.

The sequencing here drew on cultured CD8+ T cells from PBMCs, taken from culture after CMV antigen stimulation. V usage is TRBV4-1 and J usage is TRBJ1-5; 7 bases line up with TRBD1. The TCR comes from a human donor in good health (CMV status not recorded). Some clones in this sample may be carry-over from other donors' samples. The CDR3: CASSQEPGTAFNQPQHF. CDR3 DNA: TGCGCCAGCAGCCAAGAACCCGGGACAGCATTTAATCAGCCCCAGCATTTT.